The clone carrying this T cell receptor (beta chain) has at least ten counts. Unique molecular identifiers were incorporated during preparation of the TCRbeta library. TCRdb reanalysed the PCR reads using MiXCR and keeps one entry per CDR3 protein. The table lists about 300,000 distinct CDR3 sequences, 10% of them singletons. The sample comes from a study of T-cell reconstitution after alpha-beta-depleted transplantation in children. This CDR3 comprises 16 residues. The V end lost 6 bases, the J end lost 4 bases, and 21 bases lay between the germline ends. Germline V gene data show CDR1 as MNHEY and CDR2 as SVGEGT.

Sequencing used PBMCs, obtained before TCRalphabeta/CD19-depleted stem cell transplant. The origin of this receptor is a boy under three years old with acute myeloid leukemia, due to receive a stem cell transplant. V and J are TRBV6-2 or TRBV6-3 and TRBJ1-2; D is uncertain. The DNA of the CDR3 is TGTGCCAGCAGACCCCCGCGCAGCCCGTCAACCTATGGCTACACCTTC. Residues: CASRPPRSPSTYGYTF.